A selection of T cell receptor beta chains follows, all from one sample in a study of chemoradiotherapy in HPV16-positive cancers. Sequencing used immunoSEQ multiplex PCR; TCRdb keeps in-frame clones, though not all of them. The data contain around 62,000 clones, roughly 90% of them singletons. This material consisted of blood, taken from a patient who underwent chemoradiotherapy. The origin of the receptors is a human donor with HPV-associated anogenital cancer. Both conserved end residues are part of each CDR3. The order of the fields is CDR3 DNA, CDR3 protein, V gene, D gene, J gene, clone size. D genes are given only for firm matches. The size of a clone is reported for some rows only, either as once, few or many, or as a class for expanded clones.

TGTGCCAGCAGCTTGGCGGTACAGCAAGAGACCCAGTACTTC,CASSLAVQQETQYF,TRBV5-5,.,TRBJ2-5,few
TGCGCCAGCAGCTCCTCGGGCCTATCTAACTATGGCTACACCTTC,CASSSSGLSNYGYTF,TRBV5-1,.,TRBJ1-2,.
TGCGCCAGCAGCCAAGGACAGATTTACGAGCAGTACTTC,CASSQGQIYEQYF,TRBV4-1,.,TRBJ2-7,.
TGCGCCAGCAGCCCGGGACAGGGGACACGCTATGGCTACACCTTC,CASSPGQGTRYGYTF,TRBV5-1,TRBD1,TRBJ1-2,few
TGTGCCAGCAGCTTAGAGTGGGGGCGCATCGATGAAAAACTGTTTTTT,CASSLEWGRIDEKLFF,TRBV7-9,.,TRBJ1-4,.
TGTGCCATCAGTGGTCTCCCGGGCGAGCAGTACTTC,CAISGLPGEQYF,TRBV10-3,.,TRBJ2-7,.
TGTGCCAGCAGTTATCTAGAGCAAGAGACCCAGTACTTC,CASSYLEQETQYF,TRBV6-5,.,TRBJ2-5,.
TGTGCCAGCAGTCGAGCGCGACAGAGCGATAATTCACCCCTCCACTTT,CASSRARQSDNSPLHF,TRBV2,.,TRBJ1-6,few
TGTGCCAGTAGAACCCGGACTAGCGGGAGGTACCAAGAGACCCAGTACTTC,CASRTRTSGRYQETQYF,TRBV19,TRBD2,TRBJ2-5,.
TGCGCCAGCAGCCTCGGACAGCCGAACACCGGGGAGCTGTTTTTT,CASSLGQPNTGELFF,TRBV4-1,.,TRBJ2-2,.
TGTGCCAGCGGGGTGACAGGGGTGAACACTGAAGCTTTCTTT,CASGVTGVNTEAFF,TRBV6-1,TRBD1,TRBJ1-1,few
TGCGCCAGCAGCCCGGGGGGTGCAACTAATGAAAAACTGTTTTTT,CASSPGGATNEKLFF,TRBV5-1,.,TRBJ1-4,.
TGTGCCAGCAGCTTATTCGACAGGAACTACGAGCAGTACTTC,CASSLFDRNYEQYF,TRBV11-2,.,TRBJ2-7,.
TGTGCCAGTAGTCCGGCAGGGGACGGCTACACCTTC,CASSPAGDGYTF,TRBV19,.,TRBJ1-2,once
TGTGCCAGCACCCTGACAGGACCGGCGGGGGCTTTCTTT,CASTLTGPAGAFF,TRBV4-2,.,TRBJ1-1,few
TGTGCCAGCAGTTACGGGACAGGGAACACCGGGGAGCTGTTTTTT,CASSYGTGNTGELFF,TRBV6-5,TRBD1,TRBJ2-2,.
TGTGCCAGCAGTTACTTGACAGGGATGGACACCGGGGAGCTGTTTTTT,CASSYLTGMDTGELFF,TRBV6-5,TRBD1,TRBJ2-2,.
TGTGCCAGCAGTTCGGGGGGCGGAACCTATGCTAACTATGGCTACACCTTC,CASSSGGGTYANYGYTF,TRBV28,.,TRBJ1-2,.
TGTGCCACCAGCAGAGACGGCGGCGCGAACACTGAAGCTTTCTTT,CATSRDGGANTEAFF,TRBV15,.,TRBJ1-1,.
TGTGCCAGTAGTAAGCTGGCCTCTGGAAACACCATATATTTT,CASSKLASGNTIYF,TRBV19,.,TRBJ1-3,few
TGCGCCAGCAGCTTGGTCGGGGCCACACGGGAGCAGTACTTC,CASSLVGATREQYF,TRBV5-1,.,TRBJ2-7,.
TGTGCCAGCAGTCCCCCCACTGGAAACACCATATATTTT,CASSPPTGNTIYF,TRBV27,.,TRBJ1-3,.
TGCGCCAGCAGCTTGGCCGGTTACAGGGAAGCCAGCGAGCAGTACTTC,CASSLAGYREASEQYF,TRBV5-1,.,TRBJ2-7,.
TGTGCCAGTAGTATAGAGGTTAACTATGGCTACACCTTC,CASSIEVNYGYTF,TRBV19,.,TRBJ1-2,.
TGTGCCAGTAGTGTAGGGGGCTACGCTGGGGCCAACGTCCTGACTTTC,CASSVGGYAGANVLTF,TRBV19,TRBD1,TRBJ2-6,.
TGTGCCACATCCGACAGCTCTGGGGCCAACGTCCTGACTTTC,CATSDSSGANVLTF,TRBV10-3,.,TRBJ2-6,.
TGTGCCAGTAGTCCGACAGGGTCTGCTAACTATGGCTACACCTTC,CASSPTGSANYGYTF,TRBV19,TRBD1,TRBJ1-2,.
TGTGCCAGTAAGGGGTATATATCAGATACGCAGTATTTT,CASKGYISDTQYF,TRBV19,.,TRBJ2-3,.
TGTGCCAGCAGCTTGGGACTAGAGCACGGGGAGCTGTTTTTT,CASSLGLEHGELFF,TRBV5-4,.,TRBJ2-2,.
TGTGCCAGCAGTCCCACACAGGGCATCTGGGGTGAGCAGTTCTTC,CASSPTQGIWGEQFF,TRBV5-6,.,TRBJ2-1,.
TGTGCCAGCAGCTCCCGGGGTGACAGCGCTGGCTACACCTTC,CASSSRGDSAGYTF,TRBV7-6,.,TRBJ1-2,.
TGCGCCAGCAGCTTGGAAGGGGGGGCTGAAGCTTTCTTT,CASSLEGGAEAFF,TRBV5-1,.,TRBJ1-1,.
TGTGCCAGCAGCCAAGAACGGTCTGCCGGAGTGGATGAGCAGTTCTTC,CASSQERSAGVDEQFF,TRBV4-2,.,TRBJ2-1,.
TGTGCCAGCAGTTTCCCCAGCGGCGGGATAATCCATGAGCAGTTCTTC,CASSFPSGGIIHEQFF,TRBV28,.,TRBJ2-1,few
TGTGCCAGCAGTGTTGACAGGGGTTACAATGAGCAGTTCTTC,CASSVDRGYNEQFF,TRBV2,TRBD1,TRBJ2-1,.
TGTGCCAGCAGTTTATTTCTTAGGGGCGAATACGAGCAGTACTTC,CASSLFLRGEYEQYF,TRBV28,.,TRBJ2-7,.